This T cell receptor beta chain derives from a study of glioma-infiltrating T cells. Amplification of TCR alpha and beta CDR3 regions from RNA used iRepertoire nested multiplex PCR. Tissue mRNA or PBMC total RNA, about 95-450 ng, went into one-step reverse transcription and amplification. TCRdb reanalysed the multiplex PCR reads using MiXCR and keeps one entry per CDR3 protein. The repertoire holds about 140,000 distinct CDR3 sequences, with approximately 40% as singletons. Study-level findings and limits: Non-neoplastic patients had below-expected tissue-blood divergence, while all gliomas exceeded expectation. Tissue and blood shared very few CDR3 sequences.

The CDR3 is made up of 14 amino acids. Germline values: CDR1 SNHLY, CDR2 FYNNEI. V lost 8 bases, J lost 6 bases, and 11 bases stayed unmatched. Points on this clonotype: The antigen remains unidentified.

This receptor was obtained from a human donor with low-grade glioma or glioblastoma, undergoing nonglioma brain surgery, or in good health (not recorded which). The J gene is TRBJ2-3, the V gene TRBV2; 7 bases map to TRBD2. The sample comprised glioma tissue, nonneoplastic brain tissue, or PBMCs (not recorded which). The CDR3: CASSTSLGRDTQYF. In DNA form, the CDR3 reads TGTGCCAGCTCGACTAGCTTGGGACGGGATACGCAGTATTTT.